These 11 T cell receptor beta chains share one sample of origin, sequenced in a study of T cell repertoires in ileal Crohn's disease. Sequencing was performed with immunoSEQ multiplex PCR; in TCRdb, only in-frame clones are kept and a portion is missing. The sample comprises 5,000 to 7,000 clones, nearly 80% of which are singletons, and 6.5% rests with the top ten. Noted time point: proximal margin of the surgical specimen (macroscopically non-inflamed). The sequenced sample consisted of ileal tissue. The receptors shown here come from an adult with Crohn's disease.

The gene calls are TRBV7-6 and TRBJ1-6; tentative D call: TRBD1 (5 bases). The CDR3 spans 15 residues. V was trimmed by 0 bases and J by 10 bases, leaving 13 bases between them. Per germline, CDR1 SGHVS and CDR2 FNYEAQ. The CDR3 is CASSLAGQGYSPLHF. The CDR3 coding sequence is TGTGCCAGCAGCTTAGCTGGCCAGGGATACTCACCCCTCCACTTT.

The chain combines TRBV7-8 with TRBJ2-7, with D unresolved. In germline, CDR1 is SGHVS, CDR2 FQNEAQ. The ends were cut back, 5 bases at V and 3 bases at J, with 14 bases in the middle. The length of the CDR3 is 14 residues. This CDR3 is CASSPHPKGYEQYF. DNA of the CDR3: TGTGCCAGCAGCCCCCACCCGAAGGGCTACGAGCAGTACTTC.

This clone was observed once. The V and J genes are TRBV30 and TRBJ1-2; 10 bases match TRBD1. Germline V gene sequence: CDR1 GTSNPN, CDR2 SVGIG (reference sequence). The CDR3 is made up of 13 amino acids. V was pared by 2 bases and J by 13 bases, with 10 bases of the junction left unmatched. The CDR3 is CAWSSGQGRRFTF. CDR3 nucleotide sequence: TGTGCCTGGAGTTCGGGACAGGGGAGAAGGTTCACCTTC.

This clone was picked up one time. This rearrangement joins TRBV5-6 to TRBJ2-7; 10 nucleotides line up with TRBD1. Germline trimming cut 3 bases from V and 1 base from J; bases unmatched to any gene: 10. This CDR3 has 17 amino acids. The V gene's germline CDR1 is SGHDT and CDR2 YYEEEE. The CDR3, as DNA: TGTGCCAGCAGCTCTTCCATTAGGGGACAGGGGTCCTACGAGCAGTACTTC. This translates into CASSSSIRGQGSYEQYF.

A single count supports this clone. The chain employs TRBV10-3 and TRBJ2-1, with D tentatively TRBD2 (5 bases). Trimming stripped 3 bases from V and 4 bases from J, with 7 bases between. The CDR3 length is 13 residues. Germline CDR1 and CDR2: ENHRY and SYGVKD. DNA for the CDR3: TGTGCCATCAGTGACAGGACTTACAATGAGCAGTTCTTC. Encoded protein: CAISDRTYNEQFF.

V usage is TRBV29-1 and J usage is TRBJ2-5; D is perhaps TRBD1 (6 bases). Trimming left V 7 bases short and J 2 bases short, with 17 bases between. The CDR3 sequence is 14 residues long. Germline CDR1 reads SQVTM; CDR2 reads ANQGSEA. CDR3 region: CSAPFGQGQETQYF. The CDR3 DNA reads as TGCAGCGCCCCATTCGGTCAGGGGCAAGAGACCCAGTACTTC. Based on the CDR3 plus reference TRBV29-1 and TRBJ2-5, the full variable domain is SAVISQKPSRDICQRGTSLTIQCQVDSQVTMMFWYRQQPGQSLTLIATANQGSEATYESGFVIDKFPISRPNLTFSTLTVSNMSPEDSSIYLCSAPFGQGQETQYFGPGTRLLVL.

This chain links TRBV4-2 with TRBJ2-7; 7 bases are a match to TRBD2. Germline CDR1 LGHNA, CDR2 YNFKEQ. This CDR3 contains 16 residues. The junction had 8 bases not matched to a gene; V was cut back by 0 bases and J by 3 bases. Here the CDR3 reads CASSQEARTRSYEQYF. The CDR3 DNA is TGTGCCAGCAGCCAAGAAGCCCGGACTAGGAGCTACGAGCAGTACTTC.

This rearrangement joins TRBV27 to TRBJ1-5; maybe TRBD1 (6 bases). Germline V lookup: CDR1 MNHEY, CDR2 SMNVEV (reference sequence). The CDR3 has 15 residues. The V gene lost 0 bases and the J gene lost 2 bases, with 8 bases spanning the gap. In DNA, the CDR3 is TGTGCCAGCAGTTTATCGTCAGGGGGCAATCAGCCCCAGCATTTT. This sequence encodes CASSLSSGGNQPQHF.

This clone appeared a few times. The chain uses TRBV28 and TRBJ1-5, with D hard to call. The length of the CDR3 is 17 residues. The germline CDR1 and CDR2 sequences are MDHEN and SYDVKM. Trimming removed 5 bases at V and 3 bases at J, with 20 bases between. In DNA, the CDR3 is TGTGCCAGCAGTCCCGAAAACGGGATTTCCTACAATCAGCCCCAGCATTTT. Residues: CASSPENGISYNQPQHF.

This chain joins TRBV19 and TRBJ1-2; 8 nucleotides match TRBD1. The CDR3 is made up of 14 amino acids. The germline V gene has CDR1 LNHDA and CDR2 SQIVND (reference sequence). The trim removed 3 bases at V and 7 bases at J, leaving 7 bases unmatched. Here the CDR3 DNA reads TGTGCCAGTAGTATTCCGGGACAGGCGGGTGGCTACACCTTC. This translates into CASSIPGQAGGYTF.

This sequence joins TRBV7-9 and TRBJ2-3; 10 bases are a match to TRBD1. CDR1 is SEHNR and CDR2 is FQNEAQ in the germline V gene (reference sequence). The CDR3 has 17 amino acids. The trim removed 2 bases at V and 5 bases at J, leaving 10 bases unmatched. CDR3 coding DNA: TGTGCCAGCAGCTTACACTGGACAGGGGGTATTGGAGATACGCAGTATTTT. Residues: CASSLHWTGGIGDTQYF.